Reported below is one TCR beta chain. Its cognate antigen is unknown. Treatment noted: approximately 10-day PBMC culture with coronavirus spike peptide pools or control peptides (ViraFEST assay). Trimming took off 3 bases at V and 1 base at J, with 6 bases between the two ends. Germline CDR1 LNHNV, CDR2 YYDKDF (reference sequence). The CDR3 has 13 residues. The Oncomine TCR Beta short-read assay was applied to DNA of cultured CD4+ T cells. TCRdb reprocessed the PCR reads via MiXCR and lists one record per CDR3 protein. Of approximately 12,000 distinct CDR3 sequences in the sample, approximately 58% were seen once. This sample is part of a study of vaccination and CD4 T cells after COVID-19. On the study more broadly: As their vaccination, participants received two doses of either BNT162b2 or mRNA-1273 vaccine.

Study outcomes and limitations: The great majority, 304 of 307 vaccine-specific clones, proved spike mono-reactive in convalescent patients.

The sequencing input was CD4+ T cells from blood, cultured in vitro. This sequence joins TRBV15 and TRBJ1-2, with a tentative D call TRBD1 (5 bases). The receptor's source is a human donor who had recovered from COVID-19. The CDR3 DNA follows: TGTGCCACCAGCAGGAGGGGTAACTATGGCTACACCTTC. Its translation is CATSRRGNYGYTF.